The clone carrying this TCR beta chain occurred once. The sample comes from a study of T cell changes during pregnancy in multiple sclerosis. The CDR3 runs 17 residues. Germline CDR1 SGHNT, CDR2 YYREEE (reference sequence). V was trimmed by 0 bases and J by 5 bases, leaving 20 bases between them. Clones were sequenced by immunoSEQ multiplex PCR, and TCRdb holds only the in-frame ones, with some missing. The sample holds around 97,000 clones, 90% seen once. This material consisted of peripheral blood, taken in the second trimester of pregnancy. The source of this sequence is a female donor in good health, enrolled as a control in a pregnancy study. V and J are TRBV5-4 and TRBJ1-1, with D possibly being TRBD1 (5 bases). The DNA of the CDR3 is TGTGCCAGCAGCTTGGGTGGACACCGCTATCAGGGTACTGAAGCTTTCTTT. Protein: CASSLGGHRYQGTEAFF.